The 13 T cell receptor beta chains reported below all come from one sample, sequenced in a study of T cells after yellow fever vaccination. TCRdb called the 5' RACE reads again in MiXCR, with one record for every CDR3 protein. Of about 550,000 distinct CDR3 sequences in the sample, roughly 19% are singletons; the top ten hold around 15%. The sample was PBMCs, taken 15 days after the yellow fever booster vaccination. These receptors originate from a young man who received the YFV17D yellow fever vaccine.

Remarks on this clonotype: The junction differs from germline at one of its ends, possibly a read error. V is TRBV28 and J is TRBJ2-1; 10 positions match TRBD2. This CDR3 is 17 amino acids long. Germline V gene data show CDR1 as MDHEN and CDR2 as SYDVKM. The CDR3 DNA sequence: TGTGCCAGCAGCTTATTATTCGGACTAGCGGTGCACAATGAGCAGTTCTTC. Translation: CASSLLFGLAVHNEQFF.

This clonotype showed up just a few times. This chain uses TRBV24-1 with TRBJ2-1; 7 bases match TRBD2. With V trimmed by 7 bases and J by 8 bases, 10 bases remained unmatched. Per germline, CDR1 KGHDR and CDR2 SFDVKD. The CDR3 is 14 amino acids. CDR3: CATSTGGMSHEQFF. The CDR3 coding sequence is TGTGCCACCAGCACGGGAGGAATGAGCCATGAGCAGTTCTTC.

V gene TRBV27 combines with J gene TRBJ2-1, with TRBD2 matching 8 bases. Unmatched junction bases numbered 5, after V lost 5 bases and J lost 8 bases. Germline loops: CDR1 MNHEY, CDR2 SMNVEV (reference sequence). CDR3 length equals 13 residues. CDR3 protein: CASSRRTSHEQFF. The CDR3 DNA reads as TGTGCCAGCAGTAGAAGGACTAGCCATGAGCAGTTCTTC.

The rearrangement uses TRBV3-1 and TRBJ2-5; D tentatively reads TRBD1 or TRBD2 (5 bases each). CDR1 and CDR2 (germline): LGHDT, YNNKEL (reference sequence). This CDR3 has 15 residues. The V and J ends lost 6 bases and 5 bases respectively, with 19 bases between them. DNA of the CDR3: TGTGCCAGCAGAGATGAGGGGTTCACAAGTGAGACCCAGTACTTC. Translation gives CASRDEGFTSETQYF.

This clonotype was detected only a few times. The chain joins TRBV5-4 to TRBJ1-1; D is possibly TRBD1 (6 bases). V shed 0 bases and J shed 3 bases, with 9 bases lying between them. Germline V gene sequence: CDR1 SGHNT, CDR2 YYREEE (reference sequence). The CDR3 runs to 14 residues. The CDR3 DNA follows: TGTGCCAGCAGCTTGGGACAGGTCGACACTGAAGCTTTCTTT. This translates into CASSLGQVDTEAFF.

This clonotype was detected only once. The chain carries TRBV10-3 and TRBJ1-2; D unclear. In germline, CDR1 is ENHRY, CDR2 SYGVKD. V lost 0 bases and J 5 bases, leaving 7 bases between the germline ends. CDR3 size: 13 residues. This chain's CDR3 is CAISESQKYGYTF. In DNA form, the CDR3 reads TGTGCCATCAGTGAGTCACAGAAGTATGGCTACACCTTC.

The V and J genes are TRBV20-1 and TRBJ2-5; TRBD2 matches 9 bases. The CDR3 extends over 14 amino acids. Germline lookup yields CDR1 DFQATT and CDR2 SNEGSKA (reference sequence). V was pared by 5 bases and J by 2 bases, with 6 bases of the junction left unmatched. CDR3 DNA sequence: TGCAGTGCTCGACTAGCGGACGGACAAGAGACCCAGTACTTC. This encodes CSARLADGQETQYF.

The sample holds many counts of this clonotype. The chain combines TRBV18 with TRBJ2-1; TRBD2 matches at 10 bases. This CDR3 region has 15 residues. The germline CDR1 and CDR2 sequences are KGHSH and LQKENI. J lost 6 bases, V lost 6 bases, and 8 bases had no gene match. CDR3 DNA: TGTGCCAGCTCCACCAGCCTAGCGGGAGTCAATGAGCAGTTCTTC. Amino acids: CASSTSLAGVNEQFF.

This clonotype was counted ten times or more. The V call is TRBV12-3 or TRBV12-4, the J call TRBJ1-5; D unclear. The CDR3 is 13 amino acids. V was cut by 3 bases and J by 4 bases, with 7 bases left in between. Here the CDR3 reads CASSLAGNQPQHF. The CDR3 DNA reads as TGTGCCAGCAGTTTGGCGGGGAATCAGCCCCAGCATTTT.

J is TRBJ2-7 and V is TRBV20-1, with D possibly being TRBD1 (5 bases). The CDR3 extends over 14 amino acids. Trimming removed 3 bases from V and 5 bases from J, with 17 bases in between. In germline, CDR1 is DFQATT, CDR2 SNEGSKA (reference sequence). CDR3 DNA sequence: TGCAGTGCTAGTCCGCCCAAGGGGATTGACGAGCAGTACTTC. Its translation: CSASPPKGIDEQYF.

The chain couples TRBV18 to TRBJ1-1, with TRBD1 matching 7 bases. CDR1 is KGHSH and CDR2 is LQKENI in the germline V gene. V gave up 2 bases and J gave up 0 bases; unmatched junction bases: 9. The CDR3 is 17 amino acids. CDR3: CASSPGRQGDLNTEAFF. DNA of the CDR3: TGTGCCAGCTCACCAGGCCGGCAGGGGGACCTGAACACTGAAGCTTTCTTT.

This clonotype was seen ten or more times. The chain combines TRBV11-1 with TRBJ1-2; no clear D. Per germline, CDR1 SGHAT and CDR2 FQDESV (reference sequence). Trimming removed 2 bases at V and 1 base at J, with 20 bases between. The CDR3 is 18 amino acids. CDR3 DNA sequence: TGTGCCAGCAGCTTAACGGGAGGCGGCAGGTCCATTAACTATGGCTACACCTTC. The encoded protein is CASSLTGGGRSINYGYTF.

This clonotype occurred a few times. This chain uses TRBV15 with TRBJ2-5; 7 nucleotides align to TRBD1. The length of the CDR3 is 14 residues. The V gene's germline CDR1 is LNHNV and CDR2 YYDKDF (reference sequence). Losses at the gene ends were 2 bases for V and 5 bases for J; bases not matched to a gene: 5. CDR3 sequence: CATSRTGESETQYF. The CDR3 DNA is TGTGCCACCAGCAGAACAGGGGAGTCGGAGACCCAGTACTTC.